The 19 T cell receptor beta chains in this list originate from one sample, sequenced in a study of blood T cell repertoires in COVID-19. Sequencing used immunoSEQ multiplex PCR; TCRdb keeps in-frame clones, though not all of them. The sample lists 250,000 to 300,000 clones; roughly 90% were seen once. Input material: peripheral blood. The receptor source for this set is a middle-aged man with acute or convalescent COVID-19.

The rearrangement joins TRBV4-1 to TRBJ2-1; a weak D match, TRBD1 (6 bases). Germline V gene data show CDR1 as MGHRA and CDR2 as YSYEKL. V was pared by 0 bases and J by 0 bases, with 15 bases between. The CDR3 runs to 18 residues. The CDR3 DNA follows: TGCGCCAGCAGCCAAGATGGGACACCCTCTTTCTCCTACAATGAGCAGTTCTTC. Its protein product is CASSQDGTPSFSYNEQFF.

The V call is TRBV15, the J call TRBJ2-3; maybe TRBD2 (6 bases). The V end lost 1 base, the J end lost 1 base, and 15 bases lay between the germline ends. The germline CDR1 and CDR2 sequences are LNHNV and YYDKDF (reference sequence). This CDR3 comprises 17 residues. The CDR3 protein is CATSRGETSSGTDTQYF. CDR3 nucleotides: TGTGCCACCAGCAGAGGGGAGACTAGTTCGGGCACAGATACGCAGTATTTT.

V usage is TRBV7-9 and J usage is TRBJ2-5; D gene ambiguous. Trimming stripped 1 base from V and 7 bases from J, with 10 bases between. In germline, CDR1 is SEHNR, CDR2 FQNEAQ (reference sequence). The CDR3 consists of 13 residues. In nucleotides, the CDR3 is TGTGCCAGCAGCTTAGGACCCTCGGGGACCCAGTACTTC. It translates to CASSLGPSGTQYF.

The rearrangement links TRBV2 to TRBJ1-2; no clear D. Germline CDR1 SNHLY, CDR2 FYNNEI. Trimming pared 0 bases from V and 8 bases from J, leaving 10 bases between. This CDR3 is 13 amino acids long. The CDR3: CASSEAEGRGYTF. For the CDR3, the DNA is TGTGCCAGCAGTGAAGCCGAGGGTCGGGGCTACACCTTC.

The V call is TRBV12-3 or TRBV12-4, the J call TRBJ2-3; D possibly corresponds to TRBD2 (5 bases). V lost 2 bases to trimming and J lost 14 bases, with 14 bases between them. CDR3 length equals 12 residues. CDR3 DNA sequence: TGTGCCAGCAGTTTACCTGCGACTACCTGGTATTTT. Its protein is CASSLPATTWYF.

The V and J genes are TRBV9 and TRBJ2-5, with 13 bases that match TRBD2. Trimming took 4 bases from V and 5 from J; bases not matched to a gene: 5. Germline V gene sequence: CDR1 SGDLS, CDR2 YYNGEE. The CDR3 is 15 residues long. The DNA for the CDR3 is TGTGCCAGCAGCTCGGGACTAGCGGGGTGGGAGACCCAGTACTTC. Protein product: CASSSGLAGWETQYF.

The genes are TRBV5-1 and TRBJ2-3; 8 bases line up with TRBD2. The CDR3 loop spans 13 amino acids. Germline V lookup: CDR1 SGHRS, CDR2 YFSETQ. DNA of the CDR3: TGCGCTGGCAGGCGGGGGGACACAGATACGCAGTATTTT. Translating gives CAGRRGDTDTQYF.

The chain is built from TRBV7-6 and TRBJ2-7; TRBD1 matches 10 bases. After removal of 1 base from V and 5 bases from J, the junction contained 5 bases not matched to a gene. The CDR3 is 15 amino acids. Germline loops: CDR1 SGHVS, CDR2 FNYEAQ. The CDR3 is CASSLGQGALDEQYF. Here the CDR3 DNA reads TGTGCCAGCAGCTTAGGACAGGGGGCGCTGGACGAGCAGTACTTC.

The chain employs TRBV5-1 and TRBJ2-3; possibly TRBD2 for D (6 bases). With 4 bases removed from V and 4 bases from J, the gap between germline ends came to 16 bases. This CDR3 has 15 residues. The germline V gene encodes CDR1 SGHRS and CDR2 YFSETQ. CDR3 amino acids: CASSRRDPRADTQYF. The CDR3 DNA is TGCGCCAGCAGCCGGAGGGACCCACGGGCAGATACGCAGTATTTT.

V and J are TRBV13 and TRBJ2-1; 15 nucleotides line up with TRBD2. This CDR3 contains 19 residues. The J segment lost 0 bases and the V segment lost 0 bases, leaving 3 bases of the junction unmatched. CDR1 is PRHDT, CDR2 FYEKMQ, per germline (reference sequence). DNA of the CDR3: TGTGCCAGCAGCTTAGGAGGACTAGCGGGGGGGACCTCCTACAATGAGCAGTTCTTC. Its protein product is CASSLGGLAGGTSYNEQFF.

The chain has TRBV6-6 and TRBJ2-3; 15 bases line up with TRBD2. V shed 6 bases and J 3 bases; nucleotides not matched to a gene: 4. There are 16 residues in the CDR3. In germline, CDR1 is MNHNY, CDR2 SVGAGI (reference sequence). The CDR3: CASSAGLAGGTDTQYF. The CDR3 coding sequence is TGTGCCAGCAGCGCCGGACTAGCGGGGGGGACAGATACGCAGTATTTT.

The chain employs TRBV15 and TRBJ2-4; perhaps TRBD1 as D (5 bases). With 2 bases removed from V and 5 bases from J, the gap between germline ends came to 10 bases. Germline CDR1 reads LNHNV; CDR2 reads YYDKDF (reference sequence). The CDR3 extends over 14 amino acids. The CDR3 sequence is CATSRTEQENIQYF. The CDR3 coding sequence is TGTGCCACCAGCAGAACCGAACAGGAAAACATTCAGTACTTC.

V is TRBV6-5 and J is TRBJ1-1; 7 nucleotides line up with TRBD1. This CDR3 comprises 15 residues. Per the germline V gene, CDR1 is MNHEY and CDR2 is SVGAGI. V shed 6 bases and J 7 bases; nucleotides not matched to a gene: 14. Here the CDR3 DNA reads TGTGCCAGCAGCACCCGGTTGCGGACAGGCTATGAAGCTTTCTTT. Encoded protein: CASSTRLRTGYEAFF.

J is TRBJ2-3 and V is TRBV7-3; TRBD1 matches 12 bases. Germline CDR1 SGHTA, CDR2 FQGTGA. V trimming: 5 bases; J trimming: 4 bases; junction bases outside the gene matches: 1. The CDR3 is 14 amino acids. The CDR3 DNA follows: TGTGCCAGCAGCCGGGACAGGGGGCCAGATACGCAGTATTTT. Its protein is CASSRDRGPDTQYF. Looking up the rest from reference TRBV7-3 and TRBJ2-3 gives the full variable domain: GAGVSQTPSNKVTEKGKYVELRCDPISGHTALYWYRQSLGQGPEFLIYFQGTGAADDSGLPNDRFFAVRPEGSVSTLKIQRTERGDSAVYLCASSRDRGPDTQYFGPGTRLTVL.

The J gene is TRBJ2-5, the V gene TRBV12-3 or TRBV12-4; the D is unclear. The CDR3 covers 12 residues. Trimming took 0 bases from V and 5 from J, leaving 4 bases between them. CDR3 sequence (DNA): TGTGCCAGCAGTTTAGCGAGGGAGACCCAGTACTTC. Protein product: CASSLARETQYF.

The gene calls are TRBV5-1 and TRBJ2-1, with TRBD2 identical over 10 bases. The CDR3 consists of 16 residues. V lost 4 bases, J lost 7 bases, and 11 bases stayed unmatched. Per germline, CDR1 SGHRS and CDR2 YFSETQ. The CDR3 here is CASSPLAGAAGNEQFF. The CDR3 DNA follows: TGCGCCAGCAGCCCCCTAGCGGGGGCCGCAGGGAATGAGCAGTTCTTC.

The CDR3 loop is CATAGPYSNQPQHF. In DNA form, the CDR3 reads TGTGCCACCGCAGGGCCATATAGCAATCAGCCCCAGCATTTT. The gene calls are TRBV24-1 and TRBJ1-5; tentatively, D is TRBD1 (5 bases). Per the germline V gene, CDR1 is KGHDR and CDR2 is SFDVKD. Deletions cut 9 bases from V and 0 bases from J, with 11 bases between. This CDR3 is built from 14 residues.

This chain links TRBV29-1 with TRBJ1-1, with a possible D match to TRBD1 (6 bases). Germline CDR1 and CDR2: SQVTM and ANQGSEA. Trimming took off 6 bases at V and 2 bases at J, with 10 bases between the two ends. The CDR3 consists of 12 residues. The CDR3 nucleotides are TGCAGCGTGGGGACACTAAACACTGAAGCTTTCTTT. Translating it yields CSVGTLNTEAFF.

There are a few counts of this clone. The gene calls are TRBV7-8 and TRBJ2-2; D perhaps matches TRBD2 (5 bases). CDR3 length: 16 residues. The germline gives CDR1 SGHVS, CDR2 FQNEAQ. Trimming took off 1 base at V and 0 bases at J, with 9 bases between the two ends. The CDR3 here is CASSLERRTNTGELFF. In DNA, the CDR3 is TGTGCCAGCAGCTTAGAGCGGCGCACGAACACCGGGGAGCTGTTTTTT.